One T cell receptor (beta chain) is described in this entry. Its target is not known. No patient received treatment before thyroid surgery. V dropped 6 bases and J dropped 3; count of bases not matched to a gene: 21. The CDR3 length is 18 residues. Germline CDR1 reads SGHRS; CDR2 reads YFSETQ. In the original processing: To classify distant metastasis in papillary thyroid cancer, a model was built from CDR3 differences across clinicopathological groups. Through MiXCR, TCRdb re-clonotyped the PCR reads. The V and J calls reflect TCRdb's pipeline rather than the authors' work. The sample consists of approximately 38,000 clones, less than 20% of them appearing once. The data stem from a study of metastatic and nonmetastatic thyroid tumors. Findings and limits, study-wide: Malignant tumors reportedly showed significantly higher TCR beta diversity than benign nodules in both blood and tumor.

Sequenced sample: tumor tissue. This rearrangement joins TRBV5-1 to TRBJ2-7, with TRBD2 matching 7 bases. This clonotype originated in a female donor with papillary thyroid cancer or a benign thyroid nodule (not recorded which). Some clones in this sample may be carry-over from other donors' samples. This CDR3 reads CASILRAGDENIDYEQYF. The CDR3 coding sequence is TGCGCCAGCATCCTCCGGGCGGGGGATGAAAACATTGACTACGAGCAGTACTTC.